This T cell receptor (beta chain) was retrieved from a study of blood T cell repertoires in COVID-19. The CDR3 extends over 14 amino acids. CDR1 is MNHNY and CDR2 is SVGAGI in the germline V gene (reference sequence). Losses at the gene ends were 7 bases for V and 5 bases for J; bases not matched to a gene: 8. How the authors handled the data: Amplified reference gene primers provided the basis for estimating nucleated cell counts. Profiled with immunoSEQ multiplex PCR; TCRdb holds only in-frame clones, not every one. V, J and clone size reflect that table, while D and trimming were determined from the DNA. The sample shows approximately 210,000 clones, about 85% of them seen only once.

The chain uses TRBV6-6 and TRBJ1-1; 9 bases fit TRBD1. This TCR derives from a man in his thirties or forties with active or convalescent COVID-19. The sequenced sample was peripheral blood. Here the CDR3 DNA reads TGTGCCAGCAATTTACAGGGGGCAGGGACTGAAGCTTTCTTT. It encodes CASNLQGAGTEAFF.